This TCR beta chain was documented in a study of human T cells and chemical hapten exposure. CDR1 and CDR2 from the germline V gene are MNHEY and SVGEGT. The CDR3 runs 15 residues. Trimming stripped 0 bases from V and 5 bases from J, with 13 bases between. One entry per CDR3 protein, called by TCRdb with MiXCR from the RACE reads. The sample has 240,000 or so distinct CDR3 sequences; about 8.1% are singletons. Time point described: pre-sensitization, week 0. Noted treatment: therapeutic diphenylcyclopropenone sensitization with weekly scalp DPC. Sample donors consisted of patients with alopecia, aged 18 to 70 years, who were suitable for DPC.

This chain connects TRBV6-2 or TRBV6-3 to TRBJ2-5, with D perhaps TRBD1 or TRBD2 (5 bases each). This receptor was taken from a woman aged 40-49 years with alopecia areata. Some clones in this sample may be carry-over from other donors' samples. The input for sequencing was whole blood, taken in connection with sensitization to the hapten diphenylcyclopropenone (DPC). The CDR3 nucleotides read TGTGCCAGCAGTTACTCCTCTCCAGAGGGGGAGACCCAGTACTTC. Encoded protein: CASSYSSPEGETQYF.